There are a few counts of the clone carrying this T cell receptor beta chain. Its antigen is still unknown. This entry comes from a study of post-analysis software for immune sequencing data. General observations from the study: Relative to controls, patients had a handful of TRBV segments at higher frequency, with TRBV5-6, TRBV5-1 and TRBV20-1 among these.

Unique molecular identifiers had been added to the TCR beta cDNA libraries. TCRdb analysed the PCR reads with MiXCR anew, one entry per CDR3 protein. This sample has about 460,000 distinct CDR3 sequences, with under 55% found just once. Trimming cost V 1 base and J 3 bases; bases outside gene matches: 1. Per germline, CDR1 SGDLS and CDR2 YYNGEE. The CDR3 totals 13 residues. The rearrangement uses TRBV9 and TRBJ2-7, with 7 nucleotides matching TRBD2. The sequence was obtained from a girl under 18 with multiple sclerosis. The sequenced sample consisted of blood. The CDR3 loop reads CASSVSGGYEQYF. DNA for the CDR3: TGTGCCAGCAGCGTATCGGGAGGCTACGAGCAGTACTTC.